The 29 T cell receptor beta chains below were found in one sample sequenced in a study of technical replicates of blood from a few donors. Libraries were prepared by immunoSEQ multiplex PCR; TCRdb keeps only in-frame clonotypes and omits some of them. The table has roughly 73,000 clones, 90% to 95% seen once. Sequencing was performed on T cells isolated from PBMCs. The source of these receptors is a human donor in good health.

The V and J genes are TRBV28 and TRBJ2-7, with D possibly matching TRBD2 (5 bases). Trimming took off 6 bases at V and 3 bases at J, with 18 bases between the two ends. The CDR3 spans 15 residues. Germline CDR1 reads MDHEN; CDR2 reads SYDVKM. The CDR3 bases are TGTGCCAGCAGATCCGGACTTTCTCCCATCTACGAGCAGTACTTC. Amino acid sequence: CASRSGLSPIYEQYF.

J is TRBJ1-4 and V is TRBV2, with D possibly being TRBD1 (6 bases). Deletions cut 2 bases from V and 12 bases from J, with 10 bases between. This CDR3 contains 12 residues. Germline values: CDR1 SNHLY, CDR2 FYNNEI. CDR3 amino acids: CASSERGLELFF. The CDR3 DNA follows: TGTGCCAGCAGTGAAAGGGGGTTGGAACTGTTTTTT.

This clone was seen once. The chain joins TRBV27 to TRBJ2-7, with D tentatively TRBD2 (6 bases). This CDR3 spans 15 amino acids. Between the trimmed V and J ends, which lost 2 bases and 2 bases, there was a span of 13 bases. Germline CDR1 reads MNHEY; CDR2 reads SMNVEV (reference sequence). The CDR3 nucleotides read TGTGCCAGCAGTTTAAACGGGGGATCAACCTACGAGCAGTACTTC. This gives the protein CASSLNGGSTYEQYF.

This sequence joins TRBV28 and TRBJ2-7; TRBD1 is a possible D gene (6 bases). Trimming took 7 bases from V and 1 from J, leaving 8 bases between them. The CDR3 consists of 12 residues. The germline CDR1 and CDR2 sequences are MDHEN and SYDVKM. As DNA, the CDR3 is TGTGCCAGCACCAGGGGATCCTACGAGCAGTACTTC. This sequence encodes CASTRGSYEQYF.

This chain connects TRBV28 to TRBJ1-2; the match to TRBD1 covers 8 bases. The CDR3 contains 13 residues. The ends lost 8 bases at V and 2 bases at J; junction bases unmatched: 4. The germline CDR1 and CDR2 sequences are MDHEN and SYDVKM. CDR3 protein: CASGAGGNYGYTF. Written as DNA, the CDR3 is TGTGCCAGCGGCGCAGGGGGCAACTATGGCTACACCTTC.

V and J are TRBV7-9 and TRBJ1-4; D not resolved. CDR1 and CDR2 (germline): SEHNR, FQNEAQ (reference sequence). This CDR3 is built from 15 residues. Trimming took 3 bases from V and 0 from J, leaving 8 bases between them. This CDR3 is CASSFLGATNEKLFF. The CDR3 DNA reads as TGTGCCAGCAGCTTCTTGGGAGCAACTAATGAAAAACTGTTTTTT.

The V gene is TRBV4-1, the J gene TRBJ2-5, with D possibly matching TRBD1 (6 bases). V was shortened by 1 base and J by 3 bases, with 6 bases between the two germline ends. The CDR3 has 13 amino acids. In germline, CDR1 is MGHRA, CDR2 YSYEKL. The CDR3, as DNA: TGCGCCAGCAGCCAAGGGACAGAAGAGACCCAGTACTTC. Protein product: CASSQGTEETQYF.

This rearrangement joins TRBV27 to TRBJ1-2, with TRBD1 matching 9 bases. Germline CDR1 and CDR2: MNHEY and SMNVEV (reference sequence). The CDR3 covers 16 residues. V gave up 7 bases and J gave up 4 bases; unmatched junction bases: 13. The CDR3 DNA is TGTGCCAGCACCTTACTTCCCGGGACAGGGCGCTATGGCTACACCTTC. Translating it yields CASTLLPGTGRYGYTF.

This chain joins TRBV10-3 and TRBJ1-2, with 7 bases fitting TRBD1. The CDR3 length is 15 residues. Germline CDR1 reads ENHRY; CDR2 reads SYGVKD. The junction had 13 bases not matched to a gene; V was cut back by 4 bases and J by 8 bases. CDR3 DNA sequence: TGTGCCATCAGTGCCAACTCCGGGACAGCAATCGGCTACACCTTC. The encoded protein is CAISANSGTAIGYTF.

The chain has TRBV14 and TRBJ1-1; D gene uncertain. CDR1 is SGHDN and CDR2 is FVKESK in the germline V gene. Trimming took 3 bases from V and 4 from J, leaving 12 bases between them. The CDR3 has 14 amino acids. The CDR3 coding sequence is TGTGCCAGCAGCCACCGGCGGGCGCGCACTGAAGCTTTCTTT. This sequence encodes CASSHRRARTEAFF. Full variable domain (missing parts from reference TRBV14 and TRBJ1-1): EAGVTQFPSHSVIEKGQTVTLRCDPISGHDNLYWYRRVMGKEIKFLLHFVKESKQDESGMPNNRFLAERTGGTYSTLKVQPAELEDSGVYFCASSHRRARTEAFFGQGTRLTVV.

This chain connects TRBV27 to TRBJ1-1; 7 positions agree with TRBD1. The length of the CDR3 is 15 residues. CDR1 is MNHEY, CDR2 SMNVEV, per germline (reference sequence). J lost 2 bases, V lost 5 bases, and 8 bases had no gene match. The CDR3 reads CASSTQGWGNTEAFF. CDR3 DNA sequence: TGTGCCAGCAGTACACAGGGGTGGGGAAACACTGAAGCTTTCTTT.

CDR3 nucleotides: TGTGCCAGCAGTCCCCGGACTTCAAAAGAGACCCAGTACTTC. It yields the protein CASSPRTSKETQYF. The V call is TRBV6-6, the J call TRBJ2-5; possible D gene TRBD2, 5 bases. Germline CDR1 and CDR2: MNHNY and SVGAGI (reference sequence). The germline V and J ends were trimmed by 5 bases and 3 bases, with 13 bases remaining between them. The CDR3 spans 14 residues.

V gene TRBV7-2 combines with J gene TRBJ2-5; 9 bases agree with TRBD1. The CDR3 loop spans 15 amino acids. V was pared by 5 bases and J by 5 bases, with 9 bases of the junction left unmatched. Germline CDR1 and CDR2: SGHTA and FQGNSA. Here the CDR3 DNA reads TGTGCCAGCAGCAAAACAGGGGGCGCCCAGGAGACCCAGTACTTC. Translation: CASSKTGGAQETQYF.

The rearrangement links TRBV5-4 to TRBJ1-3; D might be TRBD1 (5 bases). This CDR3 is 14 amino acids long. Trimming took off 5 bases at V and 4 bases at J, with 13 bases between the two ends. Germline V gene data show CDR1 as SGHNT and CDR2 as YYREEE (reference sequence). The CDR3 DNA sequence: TGTGCCAGCAGTTGGGGGGGTCTGGGAAACACCATATATTTT. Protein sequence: CASSWGGLGNTIYF.

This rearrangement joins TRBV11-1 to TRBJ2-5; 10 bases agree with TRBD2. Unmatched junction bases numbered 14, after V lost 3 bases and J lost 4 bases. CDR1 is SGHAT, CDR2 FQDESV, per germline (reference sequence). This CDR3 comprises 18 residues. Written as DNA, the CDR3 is TGTGCCAGCAGCTTTGGTTTAGCGGGAGGCGGGGGGGTAGAGACCCAGTACTTC. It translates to CASSFGLAGGGGVETQYF.

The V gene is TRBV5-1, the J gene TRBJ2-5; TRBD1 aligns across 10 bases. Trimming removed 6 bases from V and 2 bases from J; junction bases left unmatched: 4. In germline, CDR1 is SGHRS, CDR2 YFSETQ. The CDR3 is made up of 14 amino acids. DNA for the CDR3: TGCGCCAGCACCGGGACAGGGGCGCAAGAGACCCAGTACTTC. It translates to CASTGTGAQETQYF.

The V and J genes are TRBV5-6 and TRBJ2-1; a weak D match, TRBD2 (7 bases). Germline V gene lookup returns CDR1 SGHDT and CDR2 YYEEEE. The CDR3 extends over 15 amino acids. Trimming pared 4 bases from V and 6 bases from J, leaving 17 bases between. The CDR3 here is CASSAAGAGINEQFF. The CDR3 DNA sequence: TGTGCCAGCAGCGCCGCGGGGGCCGGGATCAATGAGCAGTTCTTC.

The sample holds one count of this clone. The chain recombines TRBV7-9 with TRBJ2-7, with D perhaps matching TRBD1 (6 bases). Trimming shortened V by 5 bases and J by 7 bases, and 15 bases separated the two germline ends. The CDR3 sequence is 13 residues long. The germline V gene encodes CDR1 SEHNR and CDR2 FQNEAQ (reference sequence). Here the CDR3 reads CASSAGDPLEQYF. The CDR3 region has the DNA TGTGCCAGCAGCGCAGGGGACCCTTTAGAGCAGTACTTC. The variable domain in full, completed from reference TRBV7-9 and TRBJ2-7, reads DTGVSQNPRHKITKRGQNVTFRCDPISEHNRLYWYRQTLGQGPEFLTYFQNEAQLEKSRLLSDRFSAERPKGSFSTLEIQRTEQGDSAMYLCASSAGDPLEQYFGPGTRLTVT.

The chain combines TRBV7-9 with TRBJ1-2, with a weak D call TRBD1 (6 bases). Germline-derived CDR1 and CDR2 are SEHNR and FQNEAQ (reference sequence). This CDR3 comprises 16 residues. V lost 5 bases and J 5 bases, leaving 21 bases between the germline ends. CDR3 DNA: TGTGCCAGCAGCCACAGGGACACCCGACAAGGTTATGGCTACACCTTC. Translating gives CASSHRDTRQGYGYTF. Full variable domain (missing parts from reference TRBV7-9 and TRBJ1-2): DTGVSQNPRHKITKRGQNVTFRCDPISEHNRLYWYRQTLGQGPEFLTYFQNEAQLEKSRLLSDRFSAERPKGSFSTLEIQRTEQGDSAMYLCASSHRDTRQGYGYTFGSGTRLTVV.

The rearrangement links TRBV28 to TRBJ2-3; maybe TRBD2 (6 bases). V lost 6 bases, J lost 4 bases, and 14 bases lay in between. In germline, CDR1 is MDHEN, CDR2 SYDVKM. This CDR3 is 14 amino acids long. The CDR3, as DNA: TGTGCCAGCAGACACGGGAGTACGGCAGATACGCAGTATTTT. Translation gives CASRHGSTADTQYF.

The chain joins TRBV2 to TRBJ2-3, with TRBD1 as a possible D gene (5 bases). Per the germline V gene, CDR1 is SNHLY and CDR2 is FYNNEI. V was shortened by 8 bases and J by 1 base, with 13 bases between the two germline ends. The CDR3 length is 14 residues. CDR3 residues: CASDGIRGTDTQYF. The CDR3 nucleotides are TGTGCCAGCGACGGCATCAGGGGCACAGATACGCAGTATTTT.

CDR3 nucleotides: TGTGCCAGCAGTTTATCTCCCCTACAGGCAAACGAGCAGTACTTC. This encodes CASSLSPLQANEQYF. The chain uses TRBV27 and TRBJ2-7; tentative D call: TRBD1 (5 bases). With 0 bases removed from V and 5 bases from J, the gap between germline ends came to 14 bases. The germline V gene encodes CDR1 MNHEY and CDR2 SMNVEV (reference sequence). The CDR3 has 15 amino acids.

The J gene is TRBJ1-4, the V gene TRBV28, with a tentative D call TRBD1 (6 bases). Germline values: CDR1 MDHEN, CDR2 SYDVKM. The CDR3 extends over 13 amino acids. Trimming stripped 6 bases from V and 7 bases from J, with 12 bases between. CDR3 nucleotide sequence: TGTGCCAGCAGCACAGGGTTCGGTGAAAAACTGTTTTTT. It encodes CASSTGFGEKLFF.

The DNA for the CDR3 is TGTGCCAGCAGAGCTCGGAAACAGGGGCACCCTAACTATGGCTACACCTTC. Protein: CASRARKQGHPNYGYTF. J is TRBJ1-2 and V is TRBV13; 7 nucleotides match TRBD1. V trimming: 6 bases; J trimming: 0 bases; junction bases outside the gene matches: 13. The CDR3 consists of 17 residues. CDR1 is PRHDT, CDR2 FYEKMQ, per germline (reference sequence). Full variable domain (outside the CDR3, taken from reference TRBV13 and TRBJ1-2): AAGVIQSPRHLIKEKRETATLKCYPIPRHDTVYWYQQGPGQDPQFLISFYEKMQSDKGSIPDRFSAQQFSDYHSELNMSSLELGDSALYFCASRARKQGHPNYGYTFGSGTRLTVV.

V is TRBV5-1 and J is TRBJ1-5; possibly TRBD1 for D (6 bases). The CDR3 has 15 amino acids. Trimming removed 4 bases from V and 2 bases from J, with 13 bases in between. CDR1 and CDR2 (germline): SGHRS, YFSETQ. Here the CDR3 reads CASSPRAGGNQPQHF. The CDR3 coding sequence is TGCGCCAGCAGCCCGCGGGCAGGGGGCAATCAGCCCCAGCATTTT.

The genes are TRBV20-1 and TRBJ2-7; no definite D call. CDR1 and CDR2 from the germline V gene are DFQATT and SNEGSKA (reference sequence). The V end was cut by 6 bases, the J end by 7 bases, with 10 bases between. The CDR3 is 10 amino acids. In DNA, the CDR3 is TGCAGTGCCCCTCACGGGGAGCAGTACTTC. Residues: CSAPHGEQYF.

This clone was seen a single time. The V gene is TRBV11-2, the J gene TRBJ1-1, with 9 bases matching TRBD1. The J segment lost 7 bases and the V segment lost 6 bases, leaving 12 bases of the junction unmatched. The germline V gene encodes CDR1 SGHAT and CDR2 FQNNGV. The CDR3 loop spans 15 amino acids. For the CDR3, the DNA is TGTGCCAGCAGACCAATTACGGGACAGGGAATTGAAGCTTTCTTT. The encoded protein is CASRPITGQGIEAFF.

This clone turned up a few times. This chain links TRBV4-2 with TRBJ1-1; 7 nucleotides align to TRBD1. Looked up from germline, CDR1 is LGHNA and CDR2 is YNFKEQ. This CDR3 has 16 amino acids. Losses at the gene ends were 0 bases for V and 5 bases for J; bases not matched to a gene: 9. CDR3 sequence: CASSQEEGARGTEAFF. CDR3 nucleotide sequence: TGTGCCAGCAGCCAAGAAGAGGGGGCGAGAGGGACTGAAGCTTTCTTT.

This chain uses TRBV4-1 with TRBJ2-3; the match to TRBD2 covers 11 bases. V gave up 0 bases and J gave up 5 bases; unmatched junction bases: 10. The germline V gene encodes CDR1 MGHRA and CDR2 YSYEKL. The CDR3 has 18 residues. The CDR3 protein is CASSQERGLAVLGDTQYF. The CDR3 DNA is TGCGCCAGCAGCCAAGAAAGGGGACTAGCGGTTCTCGGAGATACGCAGTATTTT.